Shown below are 29 T cell receptor beta chains from a single sample sequenced in a study of T cells in Graves' hyperthyroidism and ophthalmopathy. From RNA transcripts, TCR beta CDR3 regions were amplified. The study used the HTBI primer set for a first-round RT-PCR of the TCR CDR3. TCRdb re-analysed the multiplex PCR reads in MiXCR, keeping a single row per CDR3 protein. The sample shows around 600,000 distinct CDR3 sequences, less than 45% of them seen only once. Sequencing input: peripheral blood or thyroid tissue (not recorded which). All receptors derive from an adult man with Graves' disease, either hyperthyroidism or ophthalmopathy (not recorded which).

This clonotype appeared a few times. The CDR3 DNA follows: TGTGCCAGCAGTTCCAGTTTCACATGGGGCAATCAGCCCCAGCATTTT. Translating gives CASSSSFTWGNQPQHF. V and J are TRBV2 and TRBJ1-5; D is unclear. V lost 5 bases and J lost 2, with 16 bases in between. Germline V gene sequence: CDR1 SNHLY, CDR2 FYNNEI. This CDR3 has 16 amino acids. Full variable domain (missing parts from reference TRBV2 and TRBJ1-5): EPEVTQTPSHQVTQMGQEVILRCVPISNHLYFYWYRQILGQKVEFLVSFYNNEISEKSEIFDDQFSVERPDGSNFTLKIRSTKLEDSAMYFCASSSSFTWGNQPQHFGDGTRLSIL.

In regard to this clonotype: This is likely a read error, given that the CDR3 carries no conserved phenylalanine or tryptophan at its end. The chain is built from TRBV20-1 and TRBJ1-1; 7 bases line up with TRBD1. V lost 3 bases and J lost 4; bases outside the gene matches: 8. Germline V gene sequence: CDR1 DFQATT, CDR2 SNEGSKA (reference sequence). The CDR3 totals 14 residues. The CDR3 DNA follows: TGCAGTGCTAGTGAAGGGGGCGGTTTCACTGAAGCTTTCTTA. It codes for CSASEGGGFTEAFL.

The chain carries TRBV19 and TRBJ2-7; D is uncertain. The CDR3 contains 13 residues. Germline V CDR1 and CDR2: LNHDA, SQIVND (reference sequence). Trimming removed 3 bases from V and 4 bases from J, with 10 bases in between. The CDR3 loop reads CASSIMPEYEQYF. DNA for the CDR3: TGTGCCAGTAGTATTATGCCGGAATACGAGCAGTACTTC.

Note on this clonotype: Without the conserved terminal phenylalanine or tryptophan, this CDR3 likely stems from a read error. The J gene is TRBJ1-6, the V gene TRBV2; 9 bases fit TRBD1. Per the germline V gene, CDR1 is SNHLY and CDR2 is FYNNEI. CDR3 length equals 13 residues. CDR3 DNA sequence: TGTGCCAGCGGTGACACAGGGGGCTCACCCCTCCACCTT. This sequence encodes CASGDTGGSPLHL.

The genes are TRBV29-1 and TRBJ1-3, with D tentatively TRBD1 (5 bases). The CDR3 totals 13 residues. The germline CDR1 and CDR2 sequences are SQVTM and ANQGSEA. Trimming pared 8 bases from V and 2 bases from J, leaving 13 bases between. CDR3 region: CSFRRATGNTIYF. CDR3 in DNA: TGCAGCTTTCGCAGGGCCACTGGAAACACCATATATTTT.

This chain links TRBV24-1 with TRBJ1-5, with TRBD1 as a possible D gene (6 bases). Germline V gives CDR1 KGHDR, CDR2 SFDVKD. Trimming removed 3 bases at V and 6 bases at J, with 11 bases between. The CDR3 is made up of 14 amino acids. DNA of the CDR3: TGTGCCACCAGTGATACCCGGACAGTTCAGCCCCAGCATTTT. It is translated as CATSDTRTVQPQHF.

The rearrangement uses TRBV20-1 and TRBJ1-4; D call uncertain. Germline V CDR1 and CDR2: DFQATT, SNEGSKA (reference sequence). The V end lost 1 base, the J end lost 3 bases, and 9 bases lay between the germline ends. The CDR3 has 14 residues. CDR3 sequence reads: CSARAPASNEKLFF. The CDR3 DNA reads TGCAGTGCTAGAGCTCCTGCGTCTAATGAAAAACTGTTTTTT.

Remarks on this clonotype: One end of the junction varies from germline; a read error may be responsible. The chain is built from TRBV20-1 and TRBJ2-7, with 7 bases matching TRBD1. The CDR3 runs 16 residues. Germline values: CDR1 DFQATT, CDR2 SNEGSKA (reference sequence). The CDR3 region is CSTRDFETGSSYEQYF. The CDR3 region has the DNA TGCAGTACTAGAGATTTCGAGACAGGGAGCTCCTACGAGCAGTACTTC.

The chain combines TRBV29-1 with TRBJ1-2; 10 positions match TRBD1. CDR3 length equals 14 residues. The ends lost 4 bases at V and 7 bases at J; junction bases unmatched: 9. In germline, CDR1 is SQVTM, CDR2 ANQGSEA. CDR3 in amino acids: CSVVLGQGLGGYTF. The DNA for the CDR3 is TGCAGCGTTGTATTGGGACAGGGGTTGGGTGGCTACACCTTC.

The chain recombines TRBV2 with TRBJ1-1; D is unresolved. The V gene lost 4 bases and the J gene lost 0 bases, with 9 bases spanning the gap. This CDR3 region has 14 residues. Germline CDR1 and CDR2: SNHLY and FYNNEI. CDR3 DNA sequence: TGTGCCAGCAGTGCACGGGAGATGAACACTGAAGCTTTCTTT. Residues: CASSAREMNTEAFF.

In this sample, this clonotype turned up a few times. V is TRBV7-9 and J is TRBJ1-1; D is ambiguous. The CDR3 is 14 residues long. From germline, CDR1 is SEHNR and CDR2 FQNEAQ (reference sequence). The V end lost 5 bases, the J end lost 0 bases, and 10 bases lay between the germline ends. The CDR3 nucleotides read TGTGCCAGCAGCCCCATGGGTTTGAACACTGAAGCTTTCTTT. Protein product: CASSPMGLNTEAFF.

The chain carries TRBV7-9 and TRBJ1-2, with TRBD1 matching 7 bases. The length of the CDR3 is 15 residues. Per the germline V gene, CDR1 is SEHNR and CDR2 is FQNEAQ (reference sequence). Trimming took 5 bases from V and 0 from J; bases not matched to a gene: 6. The CDR3 sequence: CASSQFQGANYGYTF. The CDR3 coding sequence is TGTGCCAGCAGCCAGTTTCAGGGGGCTAACTATGGCTACACCTTC.

Regarding this clonotype: One junction end disagrees with the germline gene, perhaps due to a read error. V and J are TRBV9 and TRBJ1-5; 8 nucleotides agree with TRBD1. CDR3 length equals 15 residues. CDR1 and CDR2 (germline): SGDLS, YYNGEE. CDR3 nucleotides: TGTGCCAGCAACGTATCAGGGGGCGCGGGTCAGCCCCAGCATTTT. It encodes CASNVSGGAGQPQHF. Looking up the rest from reference TRBV9 and TRBJ1-5 gives the full variable domain: DSGVTQTPKHLITATGQRVTLRCSPRSGDLSVYWYQQSLDQGLQFLIQYYNGEERAKGNILERFSAQQFPDLHSELNLSSLELGDSALYFCASNVSGGAGQPQHFGDGTRLSIL.

V is TRBV24-1 and J is TRBJ2-7, with 10 bases aligning to TRBD2. Looked up from germline, CDR1 is KGHDR and CDR2 is SFDVKD. The CDR3 runs to 17 residues. The ends lost 11 bases at V and 0 bases at J; junction bases unmatched: 15. This CDR3 is CASSRTRTSGSSYEQYF. Written as DNA, the CDR3 is TGTGCCAGCAGCCGCACCCGGACTAGCGGTAGCTCCTACGAGCAGTACTTC.

This chain links TRBV19 with TRBJ1-6; TRBD1 aligns across 7 bases. Germline V lookup: CDR1 LNHDA, CDR2 SQIVND (reference sequence). CDR3 length: 14 amino acids. Trimming removed 5 bases from V and 10 bases from J; junction bases left unmatched: 8. CDR3 in amino acids: CASSPDRVTSPLHF. The CDR3 DNA is TGTGCCAGTAGTCCAGACAGGGTCACCTCACCCCTCCACTTT.

Of note for this clonotype: One junction end does not reproduce the germline sequence, and a read error may be involved. The rearrangement links TRBV7-9 to TRBJ2-2, with a weak D call TRBD2 (6 bases). CDR3 length equals 9 residues. Germline V CDR1 and CDR2: SEHNR, FQNEAQ (reference sequence). CDR3 sequence reads: CASRGGLFF. The DNA for the CDR3 is TGTGCCAGCAGGGGGGGGCTGTTTTTT.

Remarks on this clonotype: An end of the junction does not agree with germline; a read error may underlie this. The chain carries TRBV7-2 and TRBJ1-2; 10 bases agree with TRBD1. The CDR3 covers 15 residues. Germline V gives CDR1 SGHTA, CDR2 FQGNSA. The CDR3 protein is CASSTTGGAGYGHTF. The CDR3 nucleotides are TGTGCCAGCAGCACGACAGGGGGCGCGGGCTATGGCCACACCTTC. The variable domain in full, completed from reference TRBV7-2 and TRBJ1-2, reads GAGVSQSPSNKVTEKGKDVELRCDPISGHTALYWYRQSLGQGLEFLIYFQGNSAPDKSGLPSDRFSAERTGGSVSTLTIQRTQQEDSAVYLCASSTTGGAGYGHTFGSGTRLTVV.

Concerning this clonotype: A much larger clone lies a single base off, so this may be a read error. The missing conserved phenylalanine or tryptophan at the end of this CDR3 makes a read error likely. The chain recombines TRBV7-9 with TRBJ1-2, with D possibly matching TRBD1 (6 bases). This CDR3 comprises 13 residues. The germline CDR1 and CDR2 sequences are SEHNR and FQNEAQ (reference sequence). V was cut by 5 bases and J by 8 bases, with 15 bases left in between. CDR3 DNA: TGTGCCAGCAGCCACATAGGGGGATACGGCTACACCTCC. Translating it yields CASSHIGGYGYTS.

The rearrangement joins TRBV6-1 to TRBJ1-5; no clear D. Germline CDR1 is MNHNS and CDR2 is SASEGT. This CDR3 contains 16 residues. Trimming left V 4 bases short and J 0 bases short, with 13 bases between. The CDR3 DNA follows: TGTGCCAGCAGTGGGTGGTACCCAGATAGCAATCAGCCCCAGCATTTT. This encodes CASSGWYPDSNQPQHF.

The chain recombines TRBV6-4 with TRBJ1-5; D is undetermined. Deletions cut 7 bases from V and 2 bases from J, with 12 bases between. The CDR3 runs 14 residues. Per the germline V gene, CDR1 is MRHNA and CDR2 is SNTAGT. The CDR3 loop reads CASKLGRGNQPQHF. CDR3 DNA sequence: TGTGCCAGCAAACTTGGACGGGGCAATCAGCCCCAGCATTTT.

This clonotype was counted many times. The chain couples TRBV11-2 to TRBJ2-7; 11 positions agree with TRBD1. Germline CDR1 and CDR2: SGHAT and FQNNGV. V shed 5 bases and J 2 bases; nucleotides not matched to a gene: 5. The CDR3 extends over 15 amino acids. CDR3 sequence reads: CASSRPGQGAYEQYF. The CDR3 DNA follows: TGTGCCAGCAGCAGGCCGGGACAGGGGGCCTACGAGCAGTACTTC. The full variable domain, its missing parts supplied by reference TRBV11-2 and TRBJ2-7, is EAGVAQSPRYKIIEKRQSVAFWCNPISGHATLYWYQQILGQGPKLLIQFQNNGVVDDSQLPKDRFSAERLKGVDSTLKIQPAKLEDSAVYLCASSRPGQGAYEQYFGPGTRLTVT.

The table lists this clonotype with many counts. The V call is TRBV12-3 or TRBV12-4, the J call TRBJ1-4; tentatively, D is TRBD1 (5 bases). The CDR3 loop spans 13 amino acids. Trimming left V 6 bases short and J 4 bases short, with 9 bases between. This CDR3 is CASRPRVNEKLFF. The CDR3 bases are TGTGCCAGCAGGCCCAGGGTTAATGAAAAACTGTTTTTT.

This clonotype has just a few counts. CDR3 in amino acids: CASSLSLVNTEAFF. In nucleotides, the CDR3 is TGTGCCAGCAGCTTGAGTTTGGTGAACACTGAAGCTTTCTTT. The J gene is TRBJ1-1, the V gene TRBV11-1; no clear D gene. CDR1 is SGHAT and CDR2 is FQDESV in the germline V gene (reference sequence). CDR3 length: 14 residues. With 3 bases removed from V and 0 bases from J, the gap between germline ends came to 8 bases.

The rearrangement links TRBV2 to TRBJ1-5; a weak D match, TRBD1 (6 bases). The germline gives CDR1 SNHLY, CDR2 FYNNEI. The length of the CDR3 is 15 residues. The CDR3 DNA is TGTGCTAAGCGGACAGCCACCGAAGGCAATCAGCCCCAGCATTTT. Protein sequence: CAKRTATEGNQPQHF.

The chain recombines TRBV29-1 with TRBJ1-4; 10 bases align to TRBD1. Germline V gives CDR1 SQVTM, CDR2 ANQGSEA. The CDR3 runs 15 residues. Trimming at V came to 0 bases and at J to 5 bases, leaving 3 bases not matched to a gene. The CDR3 here is CSVEETGQGNEKLFF. The CDR3 nucleotides read TGCAGCGTTGAAGAGACGGGACAGGGGAATGAAAAACTGTTTTTT.

This clonotype was observed many times. The chain is built from TRBV10-3 and TRBJ1-2; weak D call: TRBD1 (6 bases). Germline V lookup: CDR1 ENHRY, CDR2 SYGVKD. Between the trimmed V and J ends, which lost 2 bases and 7 bases, there was a span of 8 bases. The CDR3 has 12 amino acids. In DNA, the CDR3 is TGTGCCATCAGTGAGCAGGGGCTTGGCTACACCTTC. Translation gives CAISEQGLGYTF.

In its sample, this clonotype was seen many times. The chain combines TRBV2 with TRBJ1-4; TRBD1 aligns across 9 bases. Per the germline V gene, CDR1 is SNHLY and CDR2 is FYNNEI. CDR3 size: 14 residues. Trimming took 3 bases from V and 8 from J; bases not matched to a gene: 4. The chain's CDR3 is CASSDGQGNEKLFF. In nucleotides, the CDR3 is TGTGCCAGCAGTGATGGACAGGGGAACGAAAAACTGTTTTTT.

The chain has TRBV7-9 and TRBJ1-5; 11 nucleotides line up with TRBD1. This CDR3 spans 16 amino acids. CDR1 and CDR2 (germline): SEHNR, FQNEAQ (reference sequence). Unmatched junction bases numbered 11, after V lost 6 bases and J lost 7 bases. The CDR3 bases are TGTGCCAGCAGTTTACGAGCCGGGACAGGGGGACAGCCCCAGCATTTT. Translating it yields CASSLRAGTGGQPQHF.

The chain links TRBV2 to TRBJ2-7; D possibly corresponds to TRBD1 (7 bases). Looked up from germline, CDR1 is SNHLY and CDR2 is FYNNEI. The CDR3 is 15 residues long. The CDR3 is CARDDRVGGPYEQYF. Here the CDR3 DNA reads TGTGCTAGAGACGACAGGGTCGGGGGACCCTACGAGCAGTACTTC.